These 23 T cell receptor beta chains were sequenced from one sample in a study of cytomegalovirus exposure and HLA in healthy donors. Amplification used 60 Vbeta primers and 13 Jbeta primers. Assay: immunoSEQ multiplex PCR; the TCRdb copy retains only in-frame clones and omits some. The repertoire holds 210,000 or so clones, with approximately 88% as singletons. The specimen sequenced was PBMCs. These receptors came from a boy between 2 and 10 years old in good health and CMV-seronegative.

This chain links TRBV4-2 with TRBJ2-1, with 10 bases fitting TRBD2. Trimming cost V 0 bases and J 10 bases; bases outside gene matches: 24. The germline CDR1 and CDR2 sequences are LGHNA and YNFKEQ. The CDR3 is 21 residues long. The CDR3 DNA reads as TGTGCCAGCAGCCAAGAACTGGGGCTAGCGGGGGCTACCTCGCCGGGGGAGGAGCAGTTCTTC. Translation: CASSQELGLAGATSPGEEQFF.

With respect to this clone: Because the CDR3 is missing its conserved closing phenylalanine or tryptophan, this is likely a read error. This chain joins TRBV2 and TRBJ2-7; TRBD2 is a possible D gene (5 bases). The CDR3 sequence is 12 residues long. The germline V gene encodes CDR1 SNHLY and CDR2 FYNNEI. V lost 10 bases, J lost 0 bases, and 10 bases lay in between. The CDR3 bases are TGTGCCACCTGGAGGTCCTCCTACGAGCAGTACCTC. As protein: CATWRSSYEQYL.

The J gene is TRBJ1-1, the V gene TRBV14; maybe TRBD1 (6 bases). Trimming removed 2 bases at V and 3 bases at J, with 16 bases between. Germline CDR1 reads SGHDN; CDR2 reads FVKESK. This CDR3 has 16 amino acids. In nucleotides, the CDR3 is TGTGCCAGCAGCCAAAACCCAGGGGAAGCGGACACTGAAGCTTTCTTT. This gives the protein CASSQNPGEADTEAFF.

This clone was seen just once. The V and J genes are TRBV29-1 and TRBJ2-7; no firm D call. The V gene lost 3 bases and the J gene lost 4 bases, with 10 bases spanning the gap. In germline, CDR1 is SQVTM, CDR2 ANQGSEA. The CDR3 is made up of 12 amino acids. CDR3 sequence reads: CSVEIGAYEQYF. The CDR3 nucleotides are TGCAGCGTTGAGATCGGTGCTTACGAGCAGTACTTC.

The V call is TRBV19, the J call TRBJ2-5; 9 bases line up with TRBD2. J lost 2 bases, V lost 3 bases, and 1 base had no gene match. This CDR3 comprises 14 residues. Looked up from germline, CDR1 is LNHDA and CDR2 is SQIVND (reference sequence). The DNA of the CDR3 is TGTGCCAGTAGTATTAGCGGGGGACAAGAGACCCAGTACTTC. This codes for CASSISGGQETQYF.

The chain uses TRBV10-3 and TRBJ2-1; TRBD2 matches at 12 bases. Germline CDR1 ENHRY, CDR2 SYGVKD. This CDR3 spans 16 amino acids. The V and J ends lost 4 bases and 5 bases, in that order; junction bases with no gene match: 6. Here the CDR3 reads CAISVSLAGGHNEQFF. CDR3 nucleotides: TGTGCCATCAGTGTATCTCTAGCGGGAGGGCACAATGAGCAGTTCTTC.

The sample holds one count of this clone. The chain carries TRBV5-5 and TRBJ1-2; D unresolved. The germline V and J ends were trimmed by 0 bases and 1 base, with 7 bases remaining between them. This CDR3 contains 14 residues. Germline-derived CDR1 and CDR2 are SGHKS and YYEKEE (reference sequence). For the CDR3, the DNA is TGTGCCAGCAGCTTGGTCGGGATTAACTATGGCTACACCTTC. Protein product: CASSLVGINYGYTF.

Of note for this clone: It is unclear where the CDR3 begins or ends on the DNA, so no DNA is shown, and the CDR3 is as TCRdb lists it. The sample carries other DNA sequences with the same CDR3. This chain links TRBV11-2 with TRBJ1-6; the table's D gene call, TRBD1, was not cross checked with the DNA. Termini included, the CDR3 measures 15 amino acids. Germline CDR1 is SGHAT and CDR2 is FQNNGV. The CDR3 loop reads CASSLVGQGNSPRHF.

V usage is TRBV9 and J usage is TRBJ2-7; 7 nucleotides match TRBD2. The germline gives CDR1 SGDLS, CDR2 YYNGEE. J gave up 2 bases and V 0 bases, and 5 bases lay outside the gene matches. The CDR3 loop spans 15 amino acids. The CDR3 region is CASSVGGGPPYEQYF. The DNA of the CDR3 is TGTGCCAGCAGCGTAGGGGGAGGGCCACCCTACGAGCAGTACTTC.

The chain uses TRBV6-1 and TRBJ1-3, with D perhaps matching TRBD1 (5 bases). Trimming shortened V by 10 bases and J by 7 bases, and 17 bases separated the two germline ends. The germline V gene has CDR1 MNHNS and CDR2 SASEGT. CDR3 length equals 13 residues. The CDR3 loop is CAILGQPRNTIYF. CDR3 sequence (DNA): TGTGCCATATTGGGGCAGCCCAGGAACACCATATATTTT.

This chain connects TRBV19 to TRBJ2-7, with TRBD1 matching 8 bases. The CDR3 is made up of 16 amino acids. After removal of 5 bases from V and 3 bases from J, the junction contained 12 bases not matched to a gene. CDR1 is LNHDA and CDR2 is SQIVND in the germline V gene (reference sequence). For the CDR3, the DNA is TGTGCCAGTAGTGAATCTTCGACAGGGGTACACTACGAGCAGTACTTC. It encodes CASSESSTGVHYEQYF.

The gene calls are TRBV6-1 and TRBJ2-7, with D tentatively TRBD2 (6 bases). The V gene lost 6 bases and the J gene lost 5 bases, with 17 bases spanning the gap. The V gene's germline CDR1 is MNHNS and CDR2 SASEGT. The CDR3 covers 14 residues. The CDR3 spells CASSPTRGSHEQYF. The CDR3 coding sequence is TGTGCCAGCAGCCCGACTAGAGGCTCTCACGAGCAGTACTTC.

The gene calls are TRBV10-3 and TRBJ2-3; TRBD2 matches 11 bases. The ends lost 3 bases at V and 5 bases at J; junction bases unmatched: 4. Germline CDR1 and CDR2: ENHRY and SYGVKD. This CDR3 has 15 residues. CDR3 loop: CAISDIAGGEDTQYF. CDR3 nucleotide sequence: TGTGCCATCAGTGACATAGCGGGAGGGGAAGATACGCAGTATTTT.

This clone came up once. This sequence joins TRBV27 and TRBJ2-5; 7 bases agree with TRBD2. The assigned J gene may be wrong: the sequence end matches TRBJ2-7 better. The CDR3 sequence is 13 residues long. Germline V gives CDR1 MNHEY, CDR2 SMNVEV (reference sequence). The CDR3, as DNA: TGTGCCAGCAGCTCGGGACTATCCTACGAGCAGTACTTC. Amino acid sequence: CASSSGLSYEQYF.

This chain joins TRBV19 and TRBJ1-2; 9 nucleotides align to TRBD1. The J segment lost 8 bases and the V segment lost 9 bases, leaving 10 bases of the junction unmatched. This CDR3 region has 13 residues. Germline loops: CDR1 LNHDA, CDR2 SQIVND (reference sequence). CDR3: CASAWDRANGYTF. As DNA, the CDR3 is TGTGCCAGCGCGTGGGACAGGGCCAACGGCTACACCTTC.

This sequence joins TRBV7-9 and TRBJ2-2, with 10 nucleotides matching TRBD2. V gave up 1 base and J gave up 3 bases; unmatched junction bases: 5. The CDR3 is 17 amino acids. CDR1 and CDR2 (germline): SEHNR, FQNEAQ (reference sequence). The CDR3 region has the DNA TGTGCCAGCAGCTTAGAATGGCTAGCGGGAGACACCGGGGAGCTGTTTTTT. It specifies CASSLEWLAGDTGELFF.

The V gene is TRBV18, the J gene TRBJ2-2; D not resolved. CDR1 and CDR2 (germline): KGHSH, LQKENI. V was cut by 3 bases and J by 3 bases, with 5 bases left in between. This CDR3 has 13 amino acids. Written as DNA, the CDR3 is TGTGCCAGCTCACCGACTGACACCGGGGAGCTGTTTTTT. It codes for CASSPTDTGELFF.

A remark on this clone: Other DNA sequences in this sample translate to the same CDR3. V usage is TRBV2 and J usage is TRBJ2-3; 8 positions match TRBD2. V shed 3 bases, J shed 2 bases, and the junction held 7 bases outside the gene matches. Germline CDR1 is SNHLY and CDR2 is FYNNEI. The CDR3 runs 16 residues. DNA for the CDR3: TGTGCCAGCAGTGAGGGGGCTAGCGGGTACACAGATACGCAGTATTTT. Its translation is CASSEGASGYTDTQYF.

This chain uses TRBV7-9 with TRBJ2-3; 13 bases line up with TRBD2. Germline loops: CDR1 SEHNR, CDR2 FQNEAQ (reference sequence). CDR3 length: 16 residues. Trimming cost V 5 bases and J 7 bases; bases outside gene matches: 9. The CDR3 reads CASSQWTSGSANTQYF. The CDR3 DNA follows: TGTGCCAGCAGCCAATGGACTAGCGGGAGTGCAAATACGCAGTATTTT.

The CDR3 sequence: CASSQDLGVASYEQFF. CDR3 sequence (DNA): TGCGCCAGCAGCCAAGATCTTGGAGTAGCTAGCTATGAGCAGTTCTTC. V usage is TRBV4-1 and J usage is TRBJ2-1, with D possibly being TRBD2 (5 bases). The CDR3 runs to 16 residues. V gave up 0 bases and J gave up 8 bases, with 17 bases separating them. From germline, CDR1 is MGHRA and CDR2 YSYEKL.

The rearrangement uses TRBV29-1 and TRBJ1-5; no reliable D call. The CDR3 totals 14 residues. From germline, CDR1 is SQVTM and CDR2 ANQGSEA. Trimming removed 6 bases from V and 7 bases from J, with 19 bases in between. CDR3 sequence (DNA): TGCAGCGTCGAGTTCGGGATCCCCGGCCAGCCCCAGCATTTT. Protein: CSVEFGIPGQPQHF. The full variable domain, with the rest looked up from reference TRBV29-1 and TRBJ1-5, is SAVISQKPSRDICQRGTSLTIQCQVDSQVTMMFWYRQQPGQSLTLIATANQGSEATYESGFVIDKFPISRPNLTFSTLTVSNMSPEDSSIYLCSVEFGIPGQPQHFGDGTRLSIL.

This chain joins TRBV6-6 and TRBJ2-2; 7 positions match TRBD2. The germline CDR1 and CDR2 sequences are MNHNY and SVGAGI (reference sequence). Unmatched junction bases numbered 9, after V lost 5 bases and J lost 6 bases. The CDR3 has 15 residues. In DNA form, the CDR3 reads TGTGCCAGCAGTGTATGGGGGGGAGAGGCCGGGGAGCTGTTTTTT. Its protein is CASSVWGGEAGELFF.

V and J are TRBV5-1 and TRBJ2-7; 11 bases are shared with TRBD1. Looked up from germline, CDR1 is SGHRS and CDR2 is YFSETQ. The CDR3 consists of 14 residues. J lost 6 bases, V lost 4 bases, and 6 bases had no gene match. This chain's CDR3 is CASSGGQGGSEQYF. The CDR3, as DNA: TGCGCCAGCAGCGGGGGACAGGGGGGGAGCGAGCAGTACTTC.